The 32 T cell receptor beta chains listed next were all sequenced from one sample in a study of control samples from healthy donors and cancer patients. Only in-frame clones appear in the TCRdb table, and some are missing; sequencing was by immunoSEQ multiplex PCR. The table shows roughly 150,000 clones, with 80% to 95% occurring only once. The sequenced sample was blood. The receptors here all came from a young man in good health.

J is TRBJ1-1 and V is TRBV30; D unclear. The germline V and J ends were trimmed by 1 base and 11 bases, with 8 bases remaining between them. In germline, CDR1 is GTSNPN, CDR2 SVGIG (reference sequence). The CDR3 covers 10 residues. The CDR3 spells CAWSALRAFF. The CDR3 DNA is TGTGCCTGGAGTGCTCTACGGGCTTTCTTT.

The chain couples TRBV29-1 to TRBJ1-3; D remains unclear. Germline CDR1 and CDR2: SQVTM and ANQGSEA. This CDR3 region has 15 residues. Trimming took off 1 base at V and 0 bases at J, with 10 bases between the two ends. CDR3 sequence reads: CSVEGTLHSGNTIYF. The CDR3 region has the DNA TGCAGCGTTGAAGGGACTCTGCACTCTGGAAACACCATATATTTT. The full variable domain, its missing parts supplied by reference TRBV29-1 and TRBJ1-3, is SAVISQKPSRDICQRGTSLTIQCQVDSQVTMMFWYRQQPGQSLTLIATANQGSEATYESGFVIDKFPISRPNLTFSTLTVSNMSPEDSSIYLCSVEGTLHSGNTIYFGEGSWLTVV.

The CDR3, as DNA: TGCGCCAGCAGCTTGGGAACGACAGATACGCAGTATTTT. Amino acids: CASSLGTTDTQYF. The V and J genes are TRBV5-1 and TRBJ2-3; no firm D call. Trimming removed 0 bases at V and 3 bases at J, with 5 bases between. Germline-derived CDR1 and CDR2 are SGHRS and YFSETQ. The CDR3 extends over 13 amino acids.

The V gene is TRBV5-4, the J gene TRBJ2-7; D call uncertain. This CDR3 has 13 amino acids. V lost 0 bases and J 1 base, leaving 5 bases between the germline ends. The germline V gene has CDR1 SGHNT and CDR2 YYREEE (reference sequence). The chain's CDR3 is CASSLAVSYEQYF. The DNA for the CDR3 is TGTGCCAGCAGCTTGGCCGTATCCTACGAGCAGTACTTC.

The chain is built from TRBV27 and TRBJ2-1, with a weak D call TRBD2 (5 bases). This CDR3 has 19 residues. Trimming stripped 7 bases from V and 2 bases from J, with 27 bases between. CDR1 is MNHEY, CDR2 SMNVEV, per germline (reference sequence). CDR3 bases: TGTGCCAGCACTGACCCGGCTAGGAGAGGGCGGTTAGCCTACAATGAGCAGTTCTTC. Translated: CASTDPARRGRLAYNEQFF.

The rearrangement links TRBV5-1 to TRBJ1-2, with TRBD1 matching over 9 bases. J was trimmed by 4 bases and V by 4 bases; bases with no gene match: 14. The CDR3 has 17 amino acids. Germline CDR1 SGHRS, CDR2 YFSETQ. CDR3 bases: TGCGCCAGCAGCGTCCATCCTTCGGACAGGGGAAGCTATGGCTACACCTTC. Translated: CASSVHPSDRGSYGYTF.

This sequence joins TRBV4-3 and TRBJ2-1; 10 bases fit TRBD1. The CDR3 length is 15 residues. Germline V gene lookup returns CDR1 LGHNA and CDR2 YSLEER. The junction had 10 bases not matched to a gene; V was cut back by 4 bases and J by 10 bases. CDR3 residues: CASSRRDRGSGEQFF. The CDR3 nucleotides are TGCGCCAGCAGCCGCCGGGACAGGGGATCGGGAGAGCAGTTCTTC.

This clone occurred once. The chain uses TRBV7-2 and TRBJ2-2, with D unresolved. CDR1 SGHTA and CDR2 FQGNSA come from the germline V gene. The germline V and J ends were trimmed by 3 bases and 6 bases, with 5 bases remaining between them. The CDR3 loop spans 12 amino acids. CDR3 region: CASSFYAGELFF. CDR3 DNA: TGTGCCAGCAGCTTTTATGCCGGGGAGCTGTTTTTT.

About this clone: The same CDR3 is also encoded by other DNA sequences in this sample. V is TRBV9 and J is TRBJ1-2; D is possibly TRBD1 (6 bases). This CDR3 is built from 13 residues. Trimming removed 0 bases from V and 3 bases from J, with 6 bases in between. Germline V CDR1 and CDR2: SGDLS, YYNGEE. CDR3 residues: CASSVGTDYGYTF. In DNA form, the CDR3 reads TGTGCCAGCAGCGTAGGGACAGACTATGGCTACACCTTC.

The V call is TRBV19, the J call TRBJ1-2; possibly TRBD1 for D (5 bases). Germline V CDR1 and CDR2: LNHDA, SQIVND (reference sequence). V was clipped by 3 bases and J by 0 bases, with 8 bases between them. The CDR3 is 14 amino acids. In nucleotides, the CDR3 is TGTGCCAGTAGTATCGCCAGGGCTAACTATGGCTACACCTTC. Translated: CASSIARANYGYTF.

V usage is TRBV27 and J usage is TRBJ1-1, with no clear D. The CDR3 spans 13 residues. Deletions cut 1 base from V and 4 bases from J, with 7 bases between. The germline V gene encodes CDR1 MNHEY and CDR2 SMNVEV (reference sequence). The CDR3 coding sequence is TGTGCCAGCAGTTTATGGTATTCCACTGAAGCTTTCTTT. It specifies CASSLWYSTEAFF.

The rearrangement uses TRBV18 and TRBJ1-1; unclear D gene. The CDR3 extends over 14 amino acids. V lost 5 bases, J lost 1 base, and 11 bases lay in between. The germline CDR1 and CDR2 sequences are KGHSH and LQKENI. The CDR3 protein is CASSSVGKNTEAFF. The CDR3 DNA sequence: TGTGCCAGCTCAAGCGTAGGAAAGAACACTGAAGCTTTCTTT.

This clone came up a few times. Additional DNA sequences in this sample encode the identical CDR3. The genes are TRBV24-1 and TRBJ1-5; D call uncertain. The V gene lost 2 bases and the J gene lost 0 bases, with 4 bases spanning the gap. This CDR3 spans 14 amino acids. Germline assignment: CDR1 KGHDR and CDR2 SFDVKD. CDR3 nucleotide sequence: TGTGCCACCAGTGATTCCGGTAGCAATCAGCCCCAGCATTTT. This gives the protein CATSDSGSNQPQHF.

The chain couples TRBV9 to TRBJ2-2; 7 bases line up with TRBD1. This CDR3 is built from 14 residues. The germline V gene encodes CDR1 SGDLS and CDR2 YYNGEE. V lost 3 bases to trimming and J lost 4 bases; unmatched junction nucleotides: 3. In DNA form, the CDR3 reads TGTGCCAGCAGCGAGGGACAGAGCACCGGGGAGCTGTTTTTT. This translates into CASSEGQSTGELFF.

The J gene is TRBJ2-2, the V gene TRBV5-8; D uncertain. Trimming stripped 2 bases from V and 4 bases from J, with 6 bases between. Germline V gene sequence: CDR1 SGHTS, CDR2 YDEGEE. This CDR3 is built from 13 residues. CDR3 loop: CASSFLSTGELFF. Written as DNA, the CDR3 is TGTGCCAGCAGCTTTCTGTCCACCGGGGAGCTGTTTTTT.

This chain links TRBV7-9 with TRBJ2-3, with unresolved D. Germline loops: CDR1 SEHNR, CDR2 FQNEAQ (reference sequence). This CDR3 is 15 amino acids long. V was pared by 2 bases and J by 4 bases, with 13 bases between. DNA for the CDR3: TGTGCCAGCAGCTTACGGAGACCTGAACCAGATACGCAGTATTTT. It codes for CASSLRRPEPDTQYF.

In DNA, the CDR3 is TGCGCCAGCAGTCTAGATTTGGATCAGCCCCAGCATTTT. Protein: CASSLDLDQPQHF. V gene TRBV5-1 combines with J gene TRBJ1-5, with D unclear. V was clipped by 5 bases and J by 5 bases, with 11 bases between them. The CDR3 runs 13 residues. From germline, CDR1 is SGHRS and CDR2 YFSETQ.

This chain connects TRBV27 to TRBJ1-5, with a possible D match to TRBD1 (6 bases). The CDR3 is made up of 15 amino acids. Deletions cut 7 bases from V and 7 bases from J, with 20 bases between. Germline V CDR1 and CDR2: MNHEY, SMNVEV (reference sequence). The CDR3 region has the DNA TGTGCCAGCAAGTTGAGGGTAGGAGGGGGACAGCCCCAGCATTTT. It codes for CASKLRVGGGQPQHF.

This chain uses TRBV29-1 with TRBJ1-2; D gene uncertain. This CDR3 region has 12 residues. Trimming took 6 bases from V and 8 from J, leaving 16 bases between them. Germline loops: CDR1 SQVTM, CDR2 ANQGSEA. This CDR3 reads CSVPGQRGGYTF. The CDR3 coding sequence is TGCAGCGTGCCCGGGCAAAGAGGAGGCTACACCTTC.

This clone appeared a single time. For the CDR3, the DNA is TGTGCCAGCAGCAGGGTCTTGAGCTCTGGGGCCAACGTCCTGACTTTC. Its protein is CASSRVLSSGANVLTF. J is TRBJ2-6 and V is TRBV21-1. TRBV21-1 is designated a pseudogene. This CDR3 has 16 amino acids.

This clone was observed a handful of times. The chain recombines TRBV27 with TRBJ1-5; D gene ambiguous. Trimming shortened V by 2 bases and J by 9 bases, and 11 bases separated the two germline ends. The CDR3 spans 13 residues. Germline CDR1 and CDR2: MNHEY and SMNVEV (reference sequence). The CDR3 loop reads CASSLSSGRPQHF. CDR3 DNA: TGTGCCAGCAGTTTAAGCTCTGGGAGGCCCCAGCATTTT.

V is TRBV6-1 and J is TRBJ1-2; tentatively, D is TRBD1 (5 bases). Trimming cost V 0 bases and J 3 bases, with 8 bases left between them. Germline CDR1 and CDR2: MNHNS and SASEGT. The CDR3 is 14 amino acids. The CDR3 region is CASSEAPGYYGYTF. CDR3 DNA sequence: TGTGCCAGCAGTGAAGCCCCAGGGTACTATGGCTACACCTTC.

J is TRBJ1-3 and V is TRBV5-1, with D possibly being TRBD1 (6 bases). Germline V CDR1 and CDR2: SGHRS, YFSETQ. CDR3 size: 16 residues. Trimming cost V 0 bases and J 11 bases, with 21 bases left between them. The chain's CDR3 is CASSLGGPRQLNAIYF. Here the CDR3 DNA reads TGCGCCAGCAGCTTGGGGGGGCCCCGGCAGTTGAATGCCATATATTTT.

The chain's CDR3 is CASSQGGYQPQHF. CDR3 nucleotides: TGTGCCAGCAGCCAAGGTGGATATCAGCCCCAGCATTTT. This chain uses TRBV3-1 (or the pseudogene TRBV3-2) with TRBJ1-5; D unclear. This CDR3 comprises 13 residues. From germline, CDR1 is LGHDT and CDR2 YNNKEL (reference sequence). The germline V and J ends were trimmed by 1 base and 5 bases, with 6 bases remaining between them.

This chain joins TRBV4-3 and TRBJ2-4, with 10 nucleotides matching TRBD2. The trim removed 0 bases at V and 0 bases at J, leaving 14 bases unmatched. CDR1 and CDR2 from the germline V gene are LGHNA and YSLEER. This CDR3 spans 21 amino acids. The chain's CDR3 is CASSQDPGASGSTTAKNIQYF. CDR3 sequence (DNA): TGCGCCAGCAGCCAAGATCCTGGGGCTAGCGGGAGTACTACAGCCAAAAACATTCAGTACTTC.

This chain uses TRBV27 with TRBJ1-6; D unclear. In germline, CDR1 is MNHEY, CDR2 SMNVEV (reference sequence). Trimming shortened V by 2 bases and J by 10 bases, and 15 bases separated the two germline ends. There are 15 residues in the CDR3. CDR3 nucleotides: TGTGCCAGCAGTTTAAGCCGGTCGGGGAGCTCACCCCTCCACTTT. Protein product: CASSLSRSGSSPLHF.

The chain links TRBV11-2 to TRBJ1-2; D gene uncertain. Deletions cut 1 base from V and 2 bases from J, with 11 bases between. This CDR3 has 15 residues. Germline V gene data show CDR1 as SGHAT and CDR2 as FQNNGV. The CDR3 DNA reads as TGTGCCAGCAGCTTAGGGACGGAGCCCAACTATGGCTACACCTTC. Translating gives CASSLGTEPNYGYTF.

This clone was counted once. The chain combines TRBV24-1 with TRBJ2-3, with unresolved D. Germline V gene lookup returns CDR1 KGHDR and CDR2 SFDVKD. V was shortened by 5 bases and J by 5 bases, with 10 bases between the two germline ends. The CDR3 spans 13 residues. The chain's CDR3 is CATSAHKGDTQYF. The CDR3 DNA sequence: TGTGCCACCAGTGCCCATAAAGGAGATACGCAGTATTTT.

J is TRBJ1-6 and V is TRBV4-1, with TRBD1 identical over 10 bases. This CDR3 contains 16 residues. CDR1 is MGHRA and CDR2 is YSYEKL in the germline V gene. V lost 1 base and J lost 5; bases outside the gene matches: 2. This CDR3 reads CASSQVGQGDNSPLHF. In nucleotides, the CDR3 is TGCGCCAGCAGCCAAGTTGGACAGGGGGATAATTCACCCCTCCACTTT.

CDR3 sequence: CASSYRSGEEQFF. The CDR3 DNA reads as TGTGCCAGCAGTTACCGCTCAGGAGAAGAGCAGTTCTTC. This rearrangement joins TRBV6-6 to TRBJ2-1; D is uncertain. The CDR3 length is 13 residues. Germline CDR1 and CDR2: MNHNY and SVGAGI (reference sequence). V shed 2 bases and J shed 10 bases, with 12 bases lying between them.

The chain has TRBV4-3 and TRBJ1-5, with D hard to call. V was pared by 1 base and J by 4 bases, with 5 bases between. CDR1 is LGHNA, CDR2 YSLEER, per germline. The CDR3 has 13 amino acids. CDR3 bases: TGCGCCAGCAGCCAAGGACGTAATCAGCCCCAGCATTTT. Amino acid sequence: CASSQGRNQPQHF.

The genes are TRBV28 and TRBJ2-3, with TRBD1 as a possible D gene (6 bases). The CDR3 consists of 11 residues. CDR1 is MDHEN and CDR2 is SYDVKM in the germline V gene. Deletions cut 5 bases from V and 10 bases from J, with 10 bases between. CDR3 sequence reads: CASSLQGPQYF. CDR3 nucleotides: TGTGCCAGCAGTCTACAGGGTCCGCAGTATTTT.